This T cell receptor (beta chain) comes out of a study of T cells in Graves' hyperthyroidism and ophthalmopathy (dated by TCRdb to about 2019). For the study in its entirety: Peripheral blood samples were taken at initial diagnosis, before any treatment was given. To identify TCR V-J signatures that set the groups apart, the researchers used a discovery cohort of 100 patients, made up of under 50 with Graves' ophthalmopathy and some 58 with stable Graves' hyperthyroidism. An independent validation cohort of around 19 hyperthyroidism patients and approximately 17 patients who later progressed to ophthalmopathy tested prospective prediction of ophthalmopathy. The 100 discovery patients were randomly divided into training and test sets at a 7:3 ratio. The study also compared thyroid tissue and blood T-cell repertoires from about six Graves' hyperthyroidism patients. Once sampling was done, hyperthyroidism patients were given methimazole at a starting dose of 30 mg daily, whereas ophthalmopathy patients were given high-dose intravenous methylprednisolone. The paper describes TCR Vbeta CDR3 sequencing of 135 peripheral blood samples, made up of 40 to 45 ophthalmopathy patients, roughly 72 hyperthyroidism patients and 17 progressor patients.

To note about this clonotype: It lacks a known antigen. No per-base quality is available; no much larger clone lies one base away.

From the germline V gene, CDR1 is MNHEY and CDR2 is SVGAGI. Trimming removed 4 bases from V and 16 bases from J, leaving 16 bases between the germline ends. The CDR3 numbers 12 residues from cysteine through phenylalanine. CDR3 DNA only is kept here, 36 bases in frame from base 1. Stable Graves' hyperthyroidism was defined as no progression to ophthalmopathy during 18 months of follow-up. Hyperthyroidism patients were newly diagnosed, had a disease duration of under 2 months, and were aged 18 to 65 years. Exclusion was applied to patients with uncontrolled infections, other autoimmune diseases, pregnancy or lactation. Diagnoses relied on clinical symptoms, serum thyroxine and TRAb, thyroid ultrasound and orbital computed tomography. PBMCs were separated from roughly 10 ml of fresh peripheral blood using Ficoll-Paque density gradient centrifugation. Total RNA was extracted with Trizol reagent, and quality was checked on an Agilent 2100 Bioanalyzer.

The investigation overall reported the following: Ophthalmopathy was separated from stable hyperthyroidism by a 13 V-J signature model, with approximately 85% sensitivity and just over 81% specificity obtained in cross-validation and 80%/75% obtained in testing. Sample size was not statistically predetermined, and blinding of investigators to group allocation was not performed. Blood samples also contained most of the expanded thyroid clonotypes (frequency above 0.001), which suggests that blood repertoires may reflect thyroid immune responses. During validation, the model predicted progression to ophthalmopathy a median of approximately 6 months ahead of onset, with just under 71% sensitivity and less than 85% specificity.

The TCR beta CDR3 regions were amplified from the RNA transcripts. A first-round RT-PCR of the TCR CDR3 used the HTBI primer set with the Qiagen OneStep RT-PCR kit. A second multiplex PCR round built the libraries, followed by size selection and purification. Paired-end sequencing of the libraries was performed with 100 bp reads on an Illumina HiSeq2000. Per the authors' processing: Raw data were processed with SOAPnuke, discarding reads with adapters, uncalled bases, mean Phred below 15, or no exact constant-primer or identifier match. COPE v1.2.5 was used to merge high-quality paired reads, and clonotypes were defined as unique nucleotide sequences. Clonotypes were aligned to IMGT TRBV, TRBD and TRBJ reference segments using MiTCR v1.1. The analysis was restricted to V-J combinations with a frequency above 0.0001, which together covered 99.2% of the repertoires. A TCS score was defined as the ratio of F50 (clonal expansion) to E x V (chaos), with BLOSUM62-based TCRdist applied between CDR3 peptides within each V-J. Welch's t-statistics and random forest reduced 500 to 650 V-J features to 10 to 15, which were used in a naive Bayes classifier (R e1071). TCRdb applied fastp at Q25 and MiXCR to the public reads, then kept only in-frame beta chains. Rows merge per CDR3 protein into single entries with the most common DNA and genes. The V and J calls were determined by TCRdb, not by the authors. The table for this sample lists approximately 520,000 distinct CDR3 sequences; less than 25% of them were counted only once. More than 20% of the sample comes from the top ten.

Sequenced sample: blood. The chain couples TRBV6-5 to TRBJ2-2, with the D gene tentatively TRBD1 or TRBD2, based on 5 matching bases in each. This clonotype was sampled from a man in his late teens or twenties with Graves' hyperthyroidism. The nucleotides read TGTGCCAGCAGTTCGGCCCGGGACCGGTGGTTTTTT. It is translated as CASSSARDRWFF.